This is a list of T cell receptor beta chains from one sample in a study of CD4 T cells in relation to SARS-CoV-2 and coronaviruses. The repertoire was sequenced with immunoSEQ multiplex PCR; TCRdb's copy has only in-frame clones and lacks some. The sample holds about 36,000 clones, around 80% seen once. Their cognate antigens are unknown. The sequenced sample was memory CD4+ T cells from PBMCs, cultured in vitro. The receptors shown here come from an adult with COVID-19. CDR3s include the opening cysteine and the closing phenylalanine or tryptophan. Each record gives: D gene, V gene, CDR3 length, clone size, J gene, CDR3 protein, CDR3 DNA. A D gene is named only where the DNA matches it firmly. A row's size may be missing; if present it is once, few, many or a size class.

NA	TRBV5-1	16	NA	TRBJ2-1	CASSLDRVSSYNEQFF	TGCGCCAGCAGCTTGGATCGGGTGAGCTCCTACAATGAGCAGTTCTTC
NA	TRBV2	13	NA	TRBJ1-2	CASLLDSFYGYTF	TGTGCCAGCCTGCTGGACAGCTTCTATGGCTACACCTTC
NA	TRBV27	13	NA	TRBJ2-3	CASRPFSTDTQYF	TGTGCCAGCAGACCCTTTAGCACAGATACGCAGTATTTT
NA	TRBV18	11	few	TRBJ2-5	CASSPQETQYF	TGTGCCAGCTCACCACAAGAGACCCAGTACTTC
TRBD1	TRBV3-1/TRBV3-2	17	NA	TRBJ1-1	CASSQVRGTGIVTEAFF	TGTGCCAGCAGCCAAGTCAGGGGGACAGGGATAGTTACTGAAGCTTTCTTT
TRBD2	TRBV7-2	15	NA	TRBJ2-1	CASSLLSGTYNEQFF	TGTGCCAGCAGCCTGCTTAGCGGGACTTACAATGAGCAGTTCTTC
TRBD1	TRBV18	16	NA	TRBJ2-2	CASSPGQGSSTGELFF	TGTGCCAGCTCACCAGGACAGGGGTCGAGCACCGGGGAGCTGTTTTTT
TRBD2	TRBV7-2	17	NA	TRBJ2-5	CASSLVIPSGRSETQYF	TGTGCCAGCAGCTTAGTGATCCCTAGCGGGAGGTCTGAGACCCAGTACTTC
TRBD2	TRBV5-1	17	NA	TRBJ2-1	CASSPGIGLAGGNEQFF	TGCGCCAGCAGCCCTGGTATCGGACTAGCGGGTGGAAATGAGCAGTTCTTC
NA	TRBV20-1	11	NA	TRBJ2-7	CSARDYYEQYF	TGCAGTGCTAGAGATTACTACGAGCAGTACTTC